Listed below are T cell receptor beta chains from one sample, sequenced in a study of T cells in localized non-small cell lung cancer. Sequencing used immunoSEQ multiplex PCR; TCRdb keeps in-frame clones, though not all of them. The sample holds around 54,000 clones, about nine tenths seen once. The specimen comprised peripheral blood, sampled before any cancer treatment. The origin of the receptors is a male donor at least 60 years old with stage III squamous cell lung carcinoma. Both conserved end residues are part of each CDR3. A D gene is named only where the DNA matches it firmly. Size tells how often a clone was seen (once, few, many) or the class of an expanded clone, and some rows leave it out.

TRBV5-1,TRBJ2-7,NA,TRBD1,TGCGCCAGCAGCTTACCGACAGGGTCAAGGGACGAGCAGTACTTC,CASSLPTGSRDEQYF
TRBV5-1,TRBJ2-5,NA,NA,TGCGCCAGCAGCTTCAACCGGGACCAAGAGACCCAGTACTTC,CASSFNRDQETQYF
TRBV5-8,TRBJ2-7,NA,TRBD1,TGTGCCAGCAGCCTAGGGACAGGGACTACGAAGCAGTACTTC,CASSLGTGTTKQYF
TRBV30,TRBJ2-3,NA,NA,TGTGCCTGGAGTAGGCGGACAGATACGCAGTATTTT,CAWSRRTDTQYF
TRBV10-3,TRBJ2-5,NA,NA,TGTGCCATCAGTGAGTCGAGGCTGGAGGGAGAGACCCAGTACTTC,CAISESRLEGETQYF
TRBV6-6,TRBJ1-5,few,NA,TGTGCCAGCAGACTGGGGTCCAATCAGCCCCAGCATTTT,CASRLGSNQPQHF
TRBV28,TRBJ2-7,NA,NA,TGTGCCAGCAGCTTACGGGGGCTCGAGCAGTACTTC,CASSLRGLEQYF
TRBV2,TRBJ2-1,NA,TRBD1,TGTGCCAGCAGTTCCGGGACAGGGGCCCACAATGAGCAGTTCTTC,CASSSGTGAHNEQFF
TRBV7-8,TRBJ1-1,NA,NA,TGTGCCAGCAGTTTCTACATGAACACTGAAGCTTTCTTT,CASSFYMNTEAFF
TRBV10-2,TRBJ2-2,NA,TRBD1,TGCGCCAGCAGTGTAAAACCGGGACAGTCCAACACCGGGGAGCTGTTTTTT,CASSVKPGQSNTGELFF
TRBV28,TRBJ2-3,NA,NA,TGTGCCACACAGCGATTGGGGGGCGTTAGCACAGATACGCAGTATTTT,CATQRLGGVSTDTQYF
TRBV19,TRBJ1-5,NA,NA,TGTGCCACCTTTGATCACAGGGCGGGAGGCAATCAGCCCCAGCATTTT,CATFDHRAGGNQPQHF
TRBV9,TRBJ2-3,NA,TRBD2,TGTGCCAGCAGCGTAGCCCTAGCGGGAACAGATACGCAGTATTTT,CASSVALAGTDTQYF
TRBV7-8,TRBJ1-1,NA,NA,TGTGCCAGCAGCTGGAGTTTTGACACTGAAGCTTTCTTT,CASSWSFDTEAFF
TRBV19,TRBJ1-2,NA,NA,TGTGCCAGTAGTGCCGGGAGTAACTATGGCTACACCTTC,CASSAGSNYGYTF
TRBV5-5,TRBJ2-1,few,TRBD2,TGTGCCAGCAGCCCCGTGCATCAAGCGGGGGGGAGAAATGAGCAGTTCTTC,CASSPVHQAGGRNEQFF
TRBV12-2,TRBJ2-2,few,NA,TGTGCAAGTCGCTTAGCGCGTGGACAGGGGAACACCGGGGAGCTGTTTTTT,CASRLARGQGNTGELFF
TRBV28,TRBJ1-5,NA,NA,TGTGCCAGCAGTTCTCAGGGGAGCAATCAGCCCCAGCATTTT,CASSSQGSNQPQHF
TRBV28,TRBJ1-3,once,TRBD1,TGTGCCAGCAGCCCTCGGACAGGGCCTTCTGTACTTCTTGGAAACACCATATATTTT,CASSPRTGPSVLLGNTIYF
TRBV30,TRBJ2-2,NA,TRBD2,TGTGCCTCATCAGCGGGGAGCTCTCACCGGGGAGCTGTTTTT,CASSAGSSHRGAVF